The 4 T cell receptor beta chains given below trace back to one sample, sequenced in a study of cytomegalovirus exposure and HLA in healthy donors. The PCR had 60 Vbeta and 13 Jbeta primers. The assay was immunoSEQ multiplex PCR, and TCRdb's table has in-frame clones only and misses some. The sample holds about 160,000 clones, 79% seen once. Sequencing used PBMCs. Receptors originate from a middle-aged man in good health and CMV-seronegative.

The CDR3 is CASSDGANYGYTF. The CDR3 DNA is TGTGCCAGCAGTGACGGAGCTAACTATGGCTACACCTTC. This rearrangement joins TRBV6-1 to TRBJ1-2, with D unresolved. The V gene lost 3 bases and the J gene lost 0 bases, with 5 bases spanning the gap. This CDR3 spans 13 amino acids. Germline assignment: CDR1 MNHNS and CDR2 SASEGT.

The chain has TRBV7-2 and TRBJ2-1; maybe TRBD2 (6 bases). V was pared by 4 bases and J by 5 bases, with 15 bases between. Germline CDR1 SGHTA, CDR2 FQGNSA. This CDR3 comprises 15 residues. The CDR3 nucleotides read TGTGCCAGCAGCTCACTAGCCCGAGTGCACAATGAGCAGTTCTTC. Translated, it gives CASSSLARVHNEQFF.

The chain combines TRBV28 with TRBJ2-5, with unresolved D. The DNA matches TRBJ2-7 better at its end, which makes the J call doubtful. The germline V gene encodes CDR1 MDHEN and CDR2 SYDVKM. The CDR3 extends over 15 amino acids. For the CDR3, the DNA is TGTGCCAGCAGTTTTGATGGGCTGTACGCCTACGAGCAGTACTTC. Protein: CASSFDGLYAYEQYF.

This chain connects TRBV14 to TRBJ2-5; D possibly corresponds to TRBD2 (6 bases). The DNA end is more similar to TRBJ2-7, so the J call may be wrong. The germline gives CDR1 SGHDN, CDR2 FVKESK. The CDR3 runs 16 residues. This CDR3 reads CASSQDRRDGSYEQYF. The CDR3, as DNA: TGTGCCAGCAGCCAAGATAGGAGGGACGGGTCCTACGAGCAGTACTTC.